The 18 T cell receptor beta chains below all came from one sample that was sequenced in a study of shared clonotypes between healthy human individuals (dated by TCRdb to the early 2020s). The library came from the immunoSEQ multiplex PCR assay. This is the immuneACCESS table as TCRdb keeps it, with only in-frame sequences that have V and J called. A part of the clones is gone; compared with another copy, unresolved V genes explain less than half, and the rest is unexplained. For this sample there are more than 2 million clones; over 85% appear just once. The biggest ten clones account for about 1.7% of the sample. For the CD8 naive samples, CD45RO-negative cells were positively selected for CCR7, yielding a CD45RA+CCR7+ population from which TemRA cells were excluded. Sequences were obtained from naive CD8+ T cells from PBMCs. The cell subset or site label on this specimen signifies: CD45RA+CCR7+. The receptors derive from a man aged 18 to 29 in good health. Some clones in this sample may be carry-over from other donors' samples.

This clone was found a few times. This chain connects TRBV9 to TRBJ1-2, with TRBD1 matching 7 bases. Germline CDR1 is SGDLS and CDR2 is YYNGEE. The CDR3 covers 13 residues. The trim removed 4 bases at V and 6 bases at J, leaving 6 bases unmatched. The CDR3 loop reads CASSPRQGDGYTF. In nucleotides, the CDR3 is TGTGCCAGCAGCCCGCGACAGGGCGATGGCTACACCTTC.

This clone was recorded once. J is TRBJ2-2 and V is TRBV10-3; D unclear. Trimming stripped 3 bases from V and 2 bases from J, with 16 bases between. Germline lookup yields CDR1 ENHRY and CDR2 SYGVKD. The CDR3 totals 17 residues. In nucleotides, the CDR3 is TGTGCCATCAGTGACTTGAAGGGCCGTTCCAACACCGGGGAGCTGTTTTTT. Translated: CAISDLKGRSNTGELFF.

The chain couples TRBV7-8 to TRBJ2-1, with 7 positions matching TRBD2. The CDR3 runs 17 residues. Germline V gene lookup returns CDR1 SGHVS and CDR2 FQNEAQ. V was clipped by 4 bases and J by 5 bases; unmatched bases: 14. CDR3 in amino acids: CASSYPPSGGRHNEQFF. The DNA of the CDR3 is TGTGCCAGCAGCTACCCCCCCTCGGGCGGGAGACACAATGAGCAGTTCTTC.

This chain links TRBV14 with TRBJ1-2; 8 bases fit TRBD1. CDR3 length: 13 residues. J lost 4 bases, V lost 6 bases, and 4 bases had no gene match. Germline V gives CDR1 SGHDN, CDR2 FVKESK. CDR3 loop: CASRDRGSYGYTF. The CDR3 coding sequence is TGTGCCAGCAGAGACAGGGGTTCCTATGGCTACACCTTC.

This chain connects TRBV5-1 to TRBJ2-2, with D possibly called TRBD1 or TRBD2 (5 bases each). Germline V gene data show CDR1 as SGHRS and CDR2 as YFSETQ. CDR3 length equals 14 residues. The V end was cut by 3 bases, the J end by 6 bases, with 12 bases between. The DNA of the CDR3 is TGCGCCAGCAGCTGGGGACGACCCTCCGGGGAGCTGTTTTTT. Its protein product is CASSWGRPSGELFF.

This clone has more than one count but fewer than ten. The rearrangement joins TRBV28 to TRBJ1-5; D gene unclear. V was shortened by 1 base and J by 1 base, with 5 bases between the two germline ends. This CDR3 has 14 residues. Germline loops: CDR1 MDHEN, CDR2 SYDVKM. CDR3 DNA: TGTGCCAGCAGTTTATCCCCGAGCAATCAGCCCCAGCATTTT. Translating gives CASSLSPSNQPQHF.

This chain connects TRBV4-2 to TRBJ1-2; 8 bases match TRBD1. Per the germline V gene, CDR1 is LGHNA and CDR2 is YNFKEQ. This CDR3 region has 19 residues. V was pared by 1 base and J by 5 bases, with 18 bases of the junction left unmatched. CDR3: CASSQGIPGQAEFGYGYTF. The CDR3 bases are TGTGCCAGCAGCCAAGGGATTCCGGGACAGGCCGAGTTTGGGTATGGCTACACCTTC.

The V and J genes are TRBV28 and TRBJ2-7; D is ambiguous. CDR3 length: 14 amino acids. The V end lost 3 bases, the J end lost 2 bases, and 11 bases lay between the germline ends. Germline V gene lookup returns CDR1 MDHEN and CDR2 SYDVKM. CDR3 amino acids: CASSFSGPAYEQYF. The CDR3 bases are TGTGCCAGCAGTTTTTCGGGTCCCGCCTACGAGCAGTACTTC.

This clone was seen a single time. Here the CDR3 reads CASSLVRRQGIGELFF. In DNA form, the CDR3 reads TGTGCCAGCAGTTTAGTTCGTAGGCAGGGTATCGGGGAGCTGTTTTTT. The rearrangement uses TRBV28 and TRBJ2-2, with D possibly being TRBD1 (5 bases). Germline V CDR1 and CDR2: MDHEN, SYDVKM. V lost 2 bases and J lost 7, with 17 bases in between. The CDR3 length is 16 residues.

This rearrangement joins TRBV27 to TRBJ2-7; 8 nucleotides match TRBD2. The CDR3 consists of 14 residues. Germline values: CDR1 MNHEY, CDR2 SMNVEV (reference sequence). Germline trimming cut 5 bases from V and 2 bases from J; bases unmatched to any gene: 5. CDR3 region: CASSASSGPYEQYF. As DNA, the CDR3 is TGTGCCAGCAGTGCATCTAGCGGGCCCTACGAGCAGTACTTC.

The chain uses TRBV11-2 and TRBJ2-5, with D possibly matching TRBD2 (5 bases). The CDR3 is 15 amino acids. The V end was cut by 6 bases, the J end by 4 bases, with 18 bases between. Germline loops: CDR1 SGHAT, CDR2 FQNNGV. CDR3 sequence reads: CASSSRGGRRETQYF. CDR3 nucleotides: TGTGCCAGCAGTTCCCGAGGAGGACGACGAGAGACCCAGTACTTC.

The chain links TRBV23-1 to TRBJ2-7; 11 positions match TRBD1. TRBV23-1 is known as an ORF, though its function is uncertain. With V trimmed by 7 bases and J by 7 bases, 12 bases remained unmatched. The CDR3 has 15 amino acids. CDR3 nucleotide sequence: TGCGCCAGCAAGTTGACTTGGACAGGGGGCGAAGAGCAGTACTTC. It specifies CASKLTWTGGEEQYF.

The rearrangement uses TRBV7-9 and TRBJ1-2, with 8 positions matching TRBD1. There are 15 residues in the CDR3. The germline CDR1 and CDR2 sequences are SEHNR and FQNEAQ (reference sequence). The trim removed 5 bases at V and 4 bases at J, leaving 9 bases unmatched. CDR3 nucleotide sequence: TGTGCCAGCAGCCCCGGGACAGGTGAAGTCTATGGCTACACCTTC. This gives the protein CASSPGTGEVYGYTF.

This clone has only one observation. The rearrangement joins TRBV5-8 to TRBJ2-3; the D gene is possibly TRBD2 (5 bases). Germline V lookup: CDR1 SGHTS, CDR2 YDEGEE. The ends were cut back, 5 bases at V and 0 bases at J, with 22 bases in the middle. There are 18 residues in the CDR3. CDR3 region: CASRRSKERILSTDTQYF. In DNA, the CDR3 is TGTGCCAGCAGACGGTCGAAGGAGCGGATCCTTAGCACAGATACGCAGTATTTT.

The chain is built from TRBV11-2 and TRBJ2-7; TRBD1 matches 8 bases. Trimming at V came to 4 bases and at J to 3 bases, leaving 11 bases not matched to a gene. Germline V gene sequence: CDR1 SGHAT, CDR2 FQNNGV. This CDR3 has 16 residues. The DNA of the CDR3 is TGTGCCAGCAGCTCCCGGACAGGGCCTAATAACTACGAGCAGTACTTC. It encodes CASSSRTGPNNYEQYF.

This clone was counted once. This chain links TRBV10-3 with TRBJ2-7; 8 bases are shared with TRBD1. V gave up 3 bases and J gave up 4 bases; unmatched junction bases: 14. The CDR3 has 17 amino acids. Germline lookup yields CDR1 ENHRY and CDR2 SYGVKD. The CDR3 loop is CAISDRTGQGVLYEQYF. The DNA for the CDR3 is TGTGCCATCAGTGATAGAACAGGACAGGGTGTATTATACGAGCAGTACTTC.

This rearrangement joins TRBV7-2 to TRBJ2-1, with 7 bases matching TRBD2. V trimming: 0 bases; J trimming: 8 bases; junction bases outside the gene matches: 10. The CDR3 sequence is 16 residues long. Germline CDR1 is SGHTA and CDR2 is FQGNSA. The DNA for the CDR3 is TGTGCCAGCAGCTTAGCGGTGCGCGGGAGAAGGTATGAGCAGTTCTTC. Translating it yields CASSLAVRGRRYEQFF.

The chain employs TRBV27 and TRBJ1-1; no clear D. Germline V gene sequence: CDR1 MNHEY, CDR2 SMNVEV (reference sequence). V gave up 6 bases and J gave up 1 base, with 3 bases separating them. The CDR3 is made up of 11 amino acids. In nucleotides, the CDR3 is TGTGCCAGCAGACAGAACACTGAAGCTTTCTTT. Protein sequence: CASRQNTEAFF.